This TCR beta chain was profiled in a study of blood T cell repertoires in COVID-19. At the level of the study: The samples span acute and convalescent COVID-19 from the United States, Italy and Spain. T cells, B-cell-depleted T cells, or PBMCs provided the cDNA or gDNA that served as material.

Losses at the gene ends were 5 bases for V and 6 bases for J; bases not matched to a gene: 13. CDR1 is SGHRS, CDR2 YFSETQ, per germline. The CDR3 extends over 16 amino acids. The authors' processing: Amplification of reference gene primers was used by the study to estimate nucleated cell counts. TCRdb keeps only in-frame clones here, not all; method: immunoSEQ multiplex PCR. The DNA gave D and trimming, while V, J and clone size come from that table. The sample carries roughly 60,000 clones, 81% recorded once. Specimen: peripheral blood. J is TRBJ1-5 and V is TRBV5-1; 8 bases are shared with TRBD1. This TCR was recovered from a man older than 75 with acute or convalescent COVID-19. The CDR3 here is CASSPGWDRQAQPQHF. The CDR3 bases are TGCGCCAGCAGTCCAGGCTGGGACAGGCAGGCTCAGCCCCAGCATTTT. Combining the CDR3 with reference TRBV5-1 and TRBJ1-5 gives the whole variable domain KAGVTQTPRYLIKTRGQQVTLSCSPISGHRSVSWYQQTPGQGLQFLFEYFSETQRNKGNFPGRFSGRQFSNSRSEMNVSTLELGDSALYLCASSPGWDRQAQPQHFGDGTRLSIL.